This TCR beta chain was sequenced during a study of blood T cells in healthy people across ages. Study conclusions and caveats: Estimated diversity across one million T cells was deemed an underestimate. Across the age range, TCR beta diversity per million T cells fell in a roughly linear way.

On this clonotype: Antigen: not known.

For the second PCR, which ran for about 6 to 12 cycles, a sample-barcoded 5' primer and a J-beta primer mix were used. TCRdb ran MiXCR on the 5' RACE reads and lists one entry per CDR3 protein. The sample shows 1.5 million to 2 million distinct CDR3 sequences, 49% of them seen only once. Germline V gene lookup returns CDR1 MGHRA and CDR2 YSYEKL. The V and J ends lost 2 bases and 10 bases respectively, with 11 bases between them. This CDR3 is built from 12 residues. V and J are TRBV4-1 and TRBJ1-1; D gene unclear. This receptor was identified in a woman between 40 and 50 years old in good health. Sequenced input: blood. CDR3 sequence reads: CASSQSDRRAFF. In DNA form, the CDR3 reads TGCGCCAGCAGCCAATCCGACCGGAGAGCTTTCTTT.